This entry describes one T cell receptor (beta chain). This table comes from immunoSEQ multiplex PCR, and its TCRdb copy is limited to in-frame clones, with some not included. The sample includes hundreds of thousands of clones, around 73% seen only once; the top ten take roughly 1.9%. These data come from a study of shared clonotypes between healthy human individuals. Background on the study: Donor composition was a couple of women and three men, aged 18 to 49.

This CDR3 region has 14 residues. Trimming stripped 4 bases from V and 4 bases from J, with 14 bases between. Germline V CDR1 and CDR2: MDHEN, SYDVKM. Sequencing was done on a sample of memory CD4+ T cells sorted from blood. Subset described: CD45RA-negative fraction. V and J are TRBV28 and TRBJ2-7; possible D gene TRBD2, 6 bases. This receptor was taken from a woman under 40 in good health. CDR3 residues: CASSSAEGRYEQYF. Here the CDR3 DNA reads TGTGCCAGCAGTTCGGCGGAGGGCCGGTACGAGCAGTACTTC.